This paragraph reports one T cell receptor (beta chain). Its antigen is currently unknown. The sample comes from a study of blood T cells in healthy people across ages. Overall study: About one barcoded TCR beta cDNA was captured per two T cells. Study-level results: Age showed a roughly linear inverse relationship with TCR beta diversity per million T cells.

CDR3 length equals 19 residues. Germline V CDR1 and CDR2: DFQATT, SNEGSKA (reference sequence). Then a second PCR, running about 6 to 11 cycles, was carried out with a sample-barcoded 5' primer and a J-beta primer mix. Each CDR3 protein gets one entry after TCRdb re-called the 5' RACE reads with MiXCR. The repertoire holds about 2 million distinct CDR3 sequences, with just under 50% as singletons. The specimen was blood. The source of this sequence is a woman aged 35 to 49 in good health. The chain is built from TRBV20-1 and TRBJ2-7; 9 bases align to TRBD2. Gene TRBJ2-5 matches the end of the DNA better, so the J call may be wrong. The CDR3 DNA reads as TGCAGTGCTAGAGATTTAGCGGGGGCCCTTGATCCCCGCTTTGTGACCCAGTACTTC. This encodes CSARDLAGALDPRFVTQYF.